The 15 T cell receptor beta chains reported below all come from one sample, sequenced in a study of Graves' ophthalmopathy and Graves' hyperthyroidism. The study amplified TCR beta CDR3 regions using RNA transcripts. Second-round multiplex PCR came after first-round RT-PCR with HTBI primers. TCRdb fed the multiplex PCR reads into MiXCR, producing one record per CDR3 protein. Of hundreds of thousands of distinct CDR3 sequences in the sample, roughly 20% were seen once. Sequenced: peripheral blood. These receptors were collected from a woman between 18 and 29 years old with stable Graves' hyperthyroidism.

This clonotype has a count of ten or more. V gene TRBV20-1 combines with J gene TRBJ2-7; 9 bases fit TRBD1. Looked up from germline, CDR1 is DFQATT and CDR2 is SNEGSKA (reference sequence). J gave up 7 bases and V 0 bases, and 10 bases lay outside the gene matches. The CDR3 length is 15 residues. The chain's CDR3 is CSARDRDRATGEQYF. The CDR3 nucleotides are TGCAGTGCTAGAGATAGGGACAGGGCTACGGGAGAGCAGTACTTC.

The V and J genes are TRBV7-1 and TRBJ2-2, with D possibly called TRBD1 or TRBD2 (5 bases each). TRBV7-1 is assigned to the ORF class and has an uncertain function. Between the trimmed V and J ends, which lost 3 bases and 4 bases, there was a span of 27 bases. The CDR3 loop spans 20 amino acids. Here the CDR3 DNA reads TGTGCCAGCAGCTCTACGCCCGCGAGGGTTCGGTCGGGGCGCACCGGGGAGCTGTTTTTT. Residues: CASSSTPARVRSGRTGELFF.

This chain joins TRBV20-1 and TRBJ2-5; TRBD2 aligns across 11 bases. V trimming: 8 bases; J trimming: 4 bases; junction bases outside the gene matches: 3. The germline CDR1 and CDR2 sequences are DFQATT and SNEGSKA (reference sequence). The CDR3 is made up of 12 amino acids. CDR3 in amino acids: CSTLAGGETQYF. The CDR3 region has the DNA TGCAGTACGCTAGCGGGAGGAGAGACCCAGTACTTC.

At least ten counts were recorded for this clonotype. The genes are TRBV19 and TRBJ1-1, with a weak D call TRBD1 (5 bases). This CDR3 contains 14 residues. Germline V CDR1 and CDR2: LNHDA, SQIVND (reference sequence). V dropped 3 bases and J dropped 4 bases, with 12 bases sitting between them. The CDR3: CASSMGGGSTEAFF. DNA of the CDR3: TGTGCCAGTAGTATGGGTGGGGGTAGCACTGAAGCTTTCTTT.

Ten or more counts support this clonotype. The chain recombines TRBV6-5 with TRBJ1-1; no firm D call. V lost 0 bases and J 4 bases, leaving 9 bases between the germline ends. Germline CDR1 and CDR2: MNHEY and SVGAGI. CDR3 size: 14 residues. The CDR3 coding sequence is TGTGCCAGCAGTTACTCCCGAGGCAGCACTGAAGCTTTCTTT. This sequence encodes CASSYSRGSTEAFF.

V and J are TRBV20-1 and TRBJ2-7; a weak D match, TRBD2 (6 bases). In germline, CDR1 is DFQATT, CDR2 SNEGSKA (reference sequence). Trimming pared 5 bases from V and 7 bases from J, leaving 15 bases between. This CDR3 comprises 12 residues. The chain's CDR3 is CSAGLSLREQYF. DNA of the CDR3: TGCAGTGCTGGACTATCACTTCGGGAGCAGTACTTC.

The chain joins TRBV6-1 to TRBJ2-5, with TRBD2 identical over 14 bases. CDR3 length equals 14 residues. The V segment lost 9 bases and the J segment 1 base; nucleotides outside the gene matches: 1. Germline assignment: CDR1 MNHNS and CDR2 SASEGT. Here the CDR3 reads CASGTSGGQETQYF. In nucleotides, the CDR3 is TGTGCCAGTGGGACTAGCGGGGGCCAAGAGACCCAGTACTTC.

This clonotype was counted at least ten times. The chain links TRBV5-6 to TRBJ1-5, with D hard to call. The CDR3 runs 13 residues. Deletions cut 3 bases from V and 9 bases from J, with 13 bases between. The germline V gene encodes CDR1 SGHDT and CDR2 YYEEEE. The DNA for the CDR3 is TGTGCCAGCAGCTACGGGGATCGGGGGCCCCAGCATTTT. It yields the protein CASSYGDRGPQHF.

Many counts were recorded for this clonotype. This chain joins TRBV5-1 and TRBJ2-5; 8 bases align to TRBD1. V trimming: 4 bases; J trimming: 5 bases; junction bases outside the gene matches: 10. Germline CDR1 reads SGHRS; CDR2 reads YFSETQ. The CDR3 totals 15 residues. DNA of the CDR3: TGCGCCAGCAGCCCTAACACAGGGGGAGGTGAGACCCAGTACTTC. This codes for CASSPNTGGGETQYF. Full variable domain (remainder filled in from reference TRBV5-1 and TRBJ2-5): KAGVTQTPRYLIKTRGQQVTLSCSPISGHRSVSWYQQTPGQGLQFLFEYFSETQRNKGNFPGRFSGRQFSNSRSEMNVSTLELGDSALYLCASSPNTGGGETQYFGPGTRLLVL.

Ten or more counts support this clonotype. V is TRBV29-1 and J is TRBJ2-7; 15 nucleotides align to TRBD2. This CDR3 is 16 amino acids long. The V and J ends lost 7 bases and 7 bases, in that order; junction bases with no gene match: 14. The germline V gene has CDR1 SQVTM and CDR2 ANQGSEA. The CDR3 bases are TGCAGCGGCGTTAACACGGGACTAGCGGGAGGATGGGAGCAGTACTTC. It specifies CSGVNTGLAGGWEQYF.

The sample holds many counts of this clonotype. The genes are TRBV5-8 and TRBJ2-7; D is undetermined. This CDR3 spans 10 amino acids. Germline V lookup: CDR1 SGHTS, CDR2 YDEGEE. Trimming removed 0 bases at V and 13 bases at J, with 8 bases between. In DNA form, the CDR3 reads TGTGCCAGCAGCTTGGGGACGGAATACTTC. It codes for CASSLGTEYF.

V is TRBV6-1 and J is TRBJ1-5, with TRBD1 matching over 10 bases. J lost 5 bases, V lost 1 base, and 2 bases had no gene match. CDR3 size: 15 residues. Per the germline V gene, CDR1 is MNHNS and CDR2 is SASEGT. The CDR3 spells CASSEEGQGYQPQHF. The CDR3 DNA is TGTGCCAGCAGTGAAGAGGGACAGGGGTATCAGCCCCAGCATTTT.

In this sample, this clonotype turned up a few times. Being one base from a much bigger clone, this may be a read error. This chain connects TRBV30 to TRBJ2-5; tentative D call: TRBD2 (7 bases). The CDR3 runs 14 residues. Per germline, CDR1 GTSNPN and CDR2 SVGIG (reference sequence). This CDR3 reads CASSVSGTQETQYF. Here the CDR3 DNA reads TGTGCCTCGAGTGTAAGCGGGACACAAGAGACCCAGTACTTC.

The sample holds many counts of this clonotype. The V gene is TRBV6-1, the J gene TRBJ2-1; D call uncertain. V lost 2 bases and J lost 0, with 8 bases in between. This CDR3 has 15 residues. Germline V gives CDR1 MNHNS, CDR2 SASEGT. DNA for the CDR3: TGTGCCAGCAGTGAACCCGTTACCTCCTACAATGAGCAGTTCTTC. Its translation: CASSEPVTSYNEQFF.

The genes are TRBV4-1 and TRBJ2-7; tentative D call: TRBD2 (6 bases). The V end was cut by 1 base, the J end by 4 bases, with 14 bases between. CDR3 length: 15 amino acids. Germline loops: CDR1 MGHRA, CDR2 YSYEKL. The chain's CDR3 is CASSQVQGTQYEQYF. The CDR3 nucleotides read TGCGCCAGCAGCCAAGTTCAAGGGACTCAGTACGAGCAGTACTTC.